This T cell receptor beta chain derives from a study of shared clonotypes between healthy human individuals (dated by TCRdb to 2020 to 2021). At the level of the whole study: Three men and two women, aged 18 to 49 years, made up the cohort. Per donor, three plates each were used for CD4 naive and CD4 memory, two for CD8 naive, and one for CD8 memory. To estimate repertoire size and how much clonotype sharing occurs between individuals, the study deeply sequenced the blood TCR repertoires of several healthy adults. Libraries were prepared and TCR repertoires were sequenced by different laboratories using diverse techniques, in order to increase sequencing depth and limit assay-specific biases. Leukapheresis yielded between about 0.94 and 9 billion PBMCs per donor. Broader findings and caveats from the paper: Sampling was restricted to blood, and TCR repertoires in tissues likely differ from the TCR repertoires found in blood. Higher generation probabilities were observed for clonotypes shared by all four sorted-subset donors than for non-shared clonotypes. Because the study included a small number of donors, the genetic and exposure-history diversity represented was limited. Naive subsets generally had larger estimated clonotype richness than memory subsets did. Rarefaction of sorted-subset datasets indicated incomplete sequencing despite the large sequencing depth. Across a few donors, around 5% of naive CD4, roughly 3.3% of naive CD8, roughly 2.2% of memory CD4, and over 0.35% of memory CD8 clonotypes were shared. Based on pairwise subsampling, the degree of clonotype sharing among donors was expected to be affected by sequencing depth.

On this clone itself: What this receptor recognizes is not known. Per-base quality was not reported, and no clone a single base away is much larger than it.

The donors were healthy, HIV-negative adults with no recently reported acute infections or vaccinations. Every donor was a Caucasian adult residing in Nashville, Tennessee, USA. CD4+ T cells were enriched by magnetic negative selection, after which naive cells were positively selected on CD45RA and the negative fraction was taken as the memory subset. After blood collection by leukapheresis, PBMCs were isolated using Ficoll-Histopaque density gradient centrifugation and then cryopreserved in the vapor phase of liquid nitrogen. Analytical flow cytometry was used to check the purity and quantity of every magnetically sorted T cell population. Genomic DNA was isolated from each sorted fraction and quantified by UV absorbance on a Nanodrop 2000c. TCR CDR3 regions were amplified from genomic DNA by multiplex PCR using the deep immunoSEQ assay. For each cell subset, the extracted genomic DNA was distributed evenly across all wells of several immunoSEQ 96-well plates, and each plate served as one replicate. For sorted subsets, approximately 0.2 ug of genomic DNA, equivalent to roughly 30,000 T cell genomes, went into each replicate PCR. The purified libraries were quantified using a Qubit 3.0 fluorometer, sized with a Bioanalyzer 2100, and then quantified again using the KAPA Library Quantification kit. Every immunoSEQ 96-well plate was sequenced on a dedicated single-read 150-cycle Illumina NextSeq 550 flow cell. In the authors' own workflow: Because the immunoSEQ output held only junctional sequences and lacked quality scores, the filtering could not match the filtering applied to full-length reads. Sequences were annotated with PyIR, a Python wrapper for IgBLAST v1.9, using IMGT germline references to assign V/J genes and CDR3. Reads with weak V/J assignments (E-value above 1e-6), missing CDR3, stop codons, out-of-frame junctions, or ambiguous translated residues were removed. V3J clonotypes were defined by identical inferred V gene, J gene, and CDR3 amino acid sequence. Percentage overlap between repertoires was calculated by dividing the number of shared unique clonotypes by the size of the smaller repertoire. Repertoire richness was assessed with RTK rarefaction, the Chao1 estimator, and Recon v2.1 estimates of unobserved clonotypes. Generation probabilities were computed with OLGA for all TCRbeta clonotypes obtained by the gDNA method from a handful of donors. In TCRdb, the immuneACCESS table is reduced to in-frame sequences with V and J assigned. These tables do not hold every clone; where another copy was compared, an unresolved V gene accounts for under half, and the others remain unexplained. The V and J calls and clone size were taken over from that table, and D and trimming were inferred from the DNA. The sample has around 510,000 clones on record, approximately 95% of them singletons. The top ten clones comprise approximately 0.06% of the sample.

Sequences were obtained from naive CD4+ T cells sorted from blood. Taken with the paper, the label for cell subset or site translates to: CD45RA+ positively selected. The TCR originated in a woman in her 30s in good health.

The bases read TGCGCCAGCCGCACTAGCGGCTATAAGGGAAAGGACAATGAGCAGTTCTTC. Protein translation: CASRTSGYKGKDNEQFF. Recombination connected TRBV10-2 to TRBJ2-1, and TRBD2 aligns with 8 junction nucleotides. The germline V gene specifies WSHSY as CDR1 and SAAADI as CDR2. Taken from cysteine to phenylalanine, the CDR3 has 17 residues. Only CDR3 DNA is held: 51 bases, read in frame from base 1. Here V drops 8 bases and J drops 5 bases, and the junction holds 17 bases not matched to any gene.